The 18 T cell receptor beta chains listed next were all sequenced from one sample in a study of blood T cell repertoires in COVID-19 (dated by TCRdb to the early 2020s). Libraries were constructed by the immunoSEQ multiplex PCR assay. TCRdb re-hosts the immuneACCESS table, in-frame sequences only. Its copies lack some clones; in the studies checked, an unresolved V gene accounts for under half of them, and the cause for the rest is not known. The sample table holds 85,000 to 130,000 clones, of which roughly four fifths were seen once. Of the sample, around 4.8% is held by the ten largest clones. The sequencing input was peripheral blood. The origin of the receptors is a man in his sixties with acute or convalescent COVID-19.

Here the CDR3 DNA reads TGTGCCATCACGGCGGGAGACACTGAAGCTTTCTTT. Encoded protein: CAITAGDTEAFF. The rearrangement joins TRBV10-3 to TRBJ1-1; D gene ambiguous. The length of the CDR3 is 12 residues. Germline V lookup: CDR1 ENHRY, CDR2 SYGVKD. Trimming took 7 bases from V and 3 from J, leaving 9 bases between them.

This sequence joins TRBV7-9 and TRBJ2-1; 10 bases map to TRBD2. The CDR3 has 18 amino acids. Germline assignment: CDR1 SEHNR and CDR2 FQNEAQ (reference sequence). After removal of 1 base from V and 0 bases from J, the junction contained 6 bases not matched to a gene. Written as DNA, the CDR3 is TGTGCCAGCAGCTTAGTGTCTAGCGGGGGTAGCTCCTACAATGAGCAGTTCTTC. The encoded protein is CASSLVSSGGSSYNEQFF. The whole variable domain, remainder taken from reference TRBV7-9 and TRBJ2-1, is DTGVSQNPRHKITKRGQNVTFRCDPISEHNRLYWYRQTLGQGPEFLTYFQNEAQLEKSRLLSDRFSAERPKGSFSTLEIQRTEQGDSAMYLCASSLVSSGGSSYNEQFFGPGTRLTVL.

CDR3 residues: CATMDNSGNTIYF. CDR3 in DNA: TGTGCCACCATGGACAACTCTGGAAACACCATATATTTT. This sequence joins TRBV10-3 and TRBJ1-3; D may be TRBD1 (5 bases). Looked up from germline, CDR1 is ENHRY and CDR2 is SYGVKD. The CDR3 consists of 13 residues. Trimming removed 10 bases at V and 0 bases at J, with 10 bases between.

This clone showed up just once. This chain connects TRBV7-9 to TRBJ1-1; D perhaps matches TRBD1 (5 bases). CDR1 and CDR2 from the germline V gene are SEHNR and FQNEAQ (reference sequence). The CDR3 loop spans 13 amino acids. Trimming cost V 2 bases and J 4 bases, with 8 bases left between them. CDR3 DNA: TGTGCCAGCAGCTTACAGGGCGTCACTGAAGCTTTCTTT. Translated, it gives CASSLQGVTEAFF.

V is TRBV7-2 and J is TRBJ2-1; no firm D call. Germline V gives CDR1 SGHTA, CDR2 FQGNSA. V was shortened by 5 bases and J by 2 bases, with 4 bases between the two germline ends. The length of the CDR3 is 12 residues. The CDR3 bases are TGTGCCAGCAGCCAAACCTACAATGAGCAGTTCTTC. It codes for CASSQTYNEQFF. Full variable domain (rest looked up from reference TRBV7-2 and TRBJ2-1): GAGVSQSPSNKVTEKGKDVELRCDPISGHTALYWYRQSLGQGLEFLIYFQGNSAPDKSGLPSDRFSAERTGGSVSTLTIQRTQQEDSAVYLCASSQTYNEQFFGPGTRLTVL.

The chain carries TRBV30 and TRBJ1-5; a possible D gene is TRBD1 (5 bases). V was cut by 1 base and J by 5 bases, with 15 bases left in between. The CDR3 has 15 residues. The germline gives CDR1 GTSNPN, CDR2 SVGIG (reference sequence). The CDR3 region is CAWSGRGEVYQPQHF. The CDR3 DNA sequence: TGTGCCTGGAGTGGGAGGGGAGAGGTGTATCAGCCCCAGCATTTT.

This clone appeared once. The chain couples TRBV4-1 to TRBJ1-1, with a possible D match to TRBD1 (6 bases). Germline assignment: CDR1 MGHRA and CDR2 YSYEKL. The CDR3 runs to 14 residues. V was shortened by 4 bases and J by 2 bases, with 11 bases between the two germline ends. The CDR3 reads CASSLTGSNTEAFF. The DNA for the CDR3 is TGCGCCAGCAGCCTCACAGGGAGCAACACTGAAGCTTTCTTT.

In its sample, this clone was seen once. DNA for the CDR3: TGTGCCAGCAGTATACTGAGGGACTCCTACACCGGGGAGCTGTTTTTT. Its protein product is CASSILRDSYTGELFF. The chain carries TRBV27 and TRBJ2-2, with D perhaps TRBD2 (6 bases). V was pared by 5 bases and J by 3 bases, with 16 bases between. Germline-derived CDR1 and CDR2 are MNHEY and SMNVEV (reference sequence). This CDR3 has 16 residues.

The gene calls are TRBV5-6 and TRBJ2-5; 7 positions match TRBD2. Trimming at V came to 4 bases and at J to 5 bases, leaving 8 bases not matched to a gene. The V gene's germline CDR1 is SGHDT and CDR2 YYEEEE. The CDR3 has 14 residues. The DNA of the CDR3 is TGTGCCAGCAGCCGGCGGGAGTGGGGCGAGACCCAGTACTTC. Encoded protein: CASSRREWGETQYF.

The CDR3 sequence is CASSSYGTGASSSYEQYF. The CDR3 DNA follows: TGCGCCAGCAGCTCCTACGGGACAGGGGCCTCCAGCTCCTACGAGCAGTACTTC. This rearrangement joins TRBV5-1 to TRBJ2-7; 10 bases are shared with TRBD1. Germline V gene sequence: CDR1 SGHRS, CDR2 YFSETQ. CDR3 length: 18 amino acids. V was pared by 3 bases and J by 0 bases, with 12 bases of the junction left unmatched.

The rearrangement joins TRBV6-5 to TRBJ2-2; D is perhaps TRBD2 (5 bases). The CDR3 length is 13 residues. V lost 2 bases and J lost 4, with 5 bases in between. Germline lookup yields CDR1 MNHEY and CDR2 SVGAGI. The CDR3 DNA sequence: TGTGCCAGCAGTTACGGGAGCACCGGGGAGCTGTTTTTT. As protein: CASSYGSTGELFF.

This sequence joins TRBV9 and TRBJ2-1; 11 nucleotides line up with TRBD1. V shed 2 bases and J 12 bases; nucleotides not matched to a gene: 19. This CDR3 has 18 amino acids. Germline V gene lookup returns CDR1 SGDLS and CDR2 YYNGEE. The CDR3 spells CASSVTAGLGTGGSWQFF. The CDR3 DNA reads as TGTGCCAGCAGCGTTACAGCAGGGTTGGGGACAGGGGGTTCATGGCAGTTCTTC.

This chain joins TRBV20-1 and TRBJ2-7; weak D call: TRBD1 (6 bases). The V end lost 3 bases, the J end lost 1 base, and 16 bases lay between the germline ends. Germline values: CDR1 DFQATT, CDR2 SNEGSKA (reference sequence). The CDR3 has 15 amino acids. CDR3 protein: CSASDSGTLSYEQYF. The CDR3 region has the DNA TGCAGTGCTAGTGATTCCGGGACATTATCCTACGAGCAGTACTTC.

The chain combines TRBV5-1 with TRBJ1-6, with 7 nucleotides matching TRBD1. The germline gives CDR1 SGHRS, CDR2 YFSETQ. Unmatched junction bases numbered 11, after V lost 4 bases and J lost 10 bases. This CDR3 comprises 15 residues. The CDR3 sequence: CASSARQGTGSPLHF. In nucleotides, the CDR3 is TGCGCCAGCAGCGCGAGACAGGGAACGGGATCACCCCTCCACTTT.

This chain uses TRBV7-2 with TRBJ2-1; 10 nucleotides agree with TRBD1. This CDR3 has 16 amino acids. From germline, CDR1 is SGHTA and CDR2 FQGNSA. Trimming at V came to 2 bases and at J to 4 bases, leaving 5 bases not matched to a gene. CDR3: CASSLKGQGGYNEQFF. CDR3 nucleotides: TGTGCCAGCAGCTTAAAAGGACAGGGGGGATACAATGAGCAGTTCTTC.

This clone was counted a few times. The rearrangement links TRBV28 to TRBJ1-1; TRBD1 matches 7 bases. This CDR3 is 17 amino acids long. The J segment lost 4 bases and the V segment lost 2 bases, leaving 13 bases of the junction unmatched. Germline CDR1 MDHEN, CDR2 SYDVKM. CDR3 in DNA: TGTGCCAGCAGTTTAAGCGTCAGGGGGAACCGACCCACTGAAGCTTTCTTT. Amino acid sequence: CASSLSVRGNRPTEAFF.

The rearrangement uses TRBV28 and TRBJ1-2; D ambiguous. This CDR3 comprises 14 residues. V lost 0 bases to trimming and J lost 6 bases, with 11 bases between them. Germline V gene sequence: CDR1 MDHEN, CDR2 SYDVKM. Here the CDR3 DNA reads TGTGCCAGCAGTTTATGGAGGGAGTGGGATGGCTACACCTTC. Protein sequence: CASSLWREWDGYTF.

This clone was seen a handful of times. The chain carries TRBV2 and TRBJ1-6; the match to TRBD1 covers 7 bases. CDR3 length: 14 residues. Trimming removed 6 bases from V and 8 bases from J; junction bases left unmatched: 7. Germline CDR1 and CDR2: SNHLY and FYNNEI. DNA for the CDR3: TGTGCCAGCAGAACCGGGACAGCTGATTCACCCCTCCACTTT. Amino acid sequence: CASRTGTADSPLHF.